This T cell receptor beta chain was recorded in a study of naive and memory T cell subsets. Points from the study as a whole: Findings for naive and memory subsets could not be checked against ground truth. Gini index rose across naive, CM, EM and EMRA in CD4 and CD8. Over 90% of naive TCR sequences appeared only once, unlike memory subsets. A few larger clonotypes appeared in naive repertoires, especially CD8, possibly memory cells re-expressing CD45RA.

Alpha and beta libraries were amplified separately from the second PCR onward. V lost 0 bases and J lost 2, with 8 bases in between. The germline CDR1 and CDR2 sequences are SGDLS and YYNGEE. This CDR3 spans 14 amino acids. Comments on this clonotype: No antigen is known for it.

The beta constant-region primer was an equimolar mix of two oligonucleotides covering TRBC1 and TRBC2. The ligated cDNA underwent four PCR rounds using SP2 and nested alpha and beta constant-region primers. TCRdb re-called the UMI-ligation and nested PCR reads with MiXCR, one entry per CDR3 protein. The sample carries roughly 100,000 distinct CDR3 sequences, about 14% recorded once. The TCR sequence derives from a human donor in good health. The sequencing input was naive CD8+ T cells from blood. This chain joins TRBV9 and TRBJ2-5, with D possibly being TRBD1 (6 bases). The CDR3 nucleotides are TGTGCCAGCAGCGTAGAGAGGGGGCAAGAGACCCAGTACTTC. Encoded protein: CASSVERGQETQYF.